A selection of T cell receptor beta chains follows, all from one sample in a study of T cell repertoires in cytomegalovirus infection. TCRdb analysed the reads with MiXCR anew, one entry per CDR3 protein. Here the sample spans about 130,000 distinct CDR3 sequences, roughly a quarter being singletons. These receptors lack a known antigen. Sequencing was done on a sample of PBMCs, sequenced either directly or after in vitro stimulation (not recorded which). The receptors here all came from a human donor in good health (CMV status not recorded). Some clones in this sample may be carry-over from other donors' samples. CDR3s include the opening cysteine and the closing phenylalanine or tryptophan. The D gene is left open where the match is weak. Clone size is given for some rows only: seen once, a few or many times, or a class if the clone is expanded.

D,V,size,J,CDR3,DNA
TRBD1,TRBV24-1,once,TRBJ2-2,CATSLGTAYTGELFF,TGTGCCACCAGTCTGGGGACAGCTTACACCGGGGAGCTGTTTTTT
.,TRBV4-2,few,TRBJ2-1,CASSQDGLGWGEQFF,TGTGCCAGCAGCCAAGATGGTCTCGGCTGGGGTGAGCAGTTCTTC
TRBD2,TRBV9,few,TRBJ2-2,CASSASTSGARELFF,TGTGCCAGCAGCGCCTCGACTAGCGGGGCCCGGGAGCTGTTTTTT
TRBD2,TRBV6-5,many,TRBJ2-5,CASSYVMLDSGSQETQYF,TGTGCCAGCAGTTACGTTATGTTGGATAGCGGGAGCCAAGAGACCCAGTACTTC
.,TRBV5-1,.,TRBJ2-1,CASSFGMSSYNEQFF,TGCGCCAGCAGCTTCGGGATGAGCTCCTACAATGAGCAGTTCTTC
.,TRBV10-3,few,TRBJ1-4,CAISDPRDPEKLFF,TGTGCCATCAGTGACCCCCGGGATCCTGAAAAACTGTTTTTT
TRBD1,TRBV28,.,TRBJ1-1,CASSLGQDIEAFF,TGTGCCAGCAGTTTGGGACAGGATATAGAAGCTTTCTTT
.,TRBV27,.,TRBJ2-1,CASSGGSDNEQFF,TGTGCCAGCAGTGGGGGGTCGGACAATGAGCAGTTCTTC
.,TRBV7-2,few,TRBJ1-5,CASGRPGAGQPQHF,TGTGCCAGCGGACGACCGGGGGCAGGACAGCCCCAGCATTTT
TRBD1,TRBV5-1,.,TRBJ2-7,CASGIRDSTYEQYF,TGCGCCAGCGGAATCCGGGACAGCACCTACGAGCAGTACTTC
TRBD2,TRBV20-1,.,TRBJ2-7,CSARAPGTSALEQYF,TGCAGTGCTAGGGCCCCCGGGACTAGCGCACTCGAGCAGTACTTC
TRBD1,TRBV6-5,few,TRBJ1-4,CASSPGTGTTNEKLFF,TGTGCCAGCAGCCCCGGGACAGGGACGACTAATGAAAAACTGTTTTTT
.,TRBV4-1,.,TRBJ1-2,CASSQDPPGAGGIFGYTF,TGCGCCAGCAGCCAAGATCCCCCAGGGGCCGGGGGAATCTTTGGCTACACCTTC
.,TRBV19,once,TRBJ1-1,CASSLGLGRGGTEAFF,TGTGCCAGTAGTCTCGGGCTCGGGCGAGGTGGCACTGAAGCTTTCTTT
.,TRBV20-1,.,TRBJ2-2,CSALLGGNTGELFF,TGCAGTGCCCTGCTTGGGGGGAACACCGGGGAGCTGTTTTTT
TRBD2,TRBV14,.,TRBJ2-1,CASSRTGTSGDGDYNEQFF,TGTGCCAGCAGCCGCACCGGGACTAGCGGGGACGGGGACTACAATGAGCAGTTCTTC
TRBD2,TRBV11-2,few,TRBJ2-1,CASSTGTSGPYNEQFF,TGTGCCAGCAGCACCGGGACTAGCGGGCCCTACAATGAGCAGTTCTTC
.,TRBV6-4,few,TRBJ2-2,CASKSSGSANTGELFF,TGTGCCAGCAAAAGTTCCGGGAGCGCGAACACCGGGGAGCTGTTTTTT
.,TRBV28,many,TRBJ2-5,CASSLRSPETQYF,TGTGCCAGCAGTTTGCGGTCGCCGGAGACCCAGTACTTC
TRBD1,TRBV10-3,few,TRBJ1-4,CAISDGQGHEKLFF,TGTGCCATCAGTGATGGACAGGGACATGAAAAACTGTTTTTT
TRBD2,TRBV6-2/TRBV6-3,many,TRBJ2-7,CASSPRLAGLYEQYF,TGTGCCAGCAGTCCCCGCTTAGCGGGTCTCTACGAGCAGTACTTC
.,TRBV4-1,.,TRBJ1-3,CASSQVGARIGNTIYF,TGCGCCAGCAGCCAAGTCGGAGCCCGGATCGGAAACACCATATATTTT
TRBD2,TRBV6-2/TRBV6-3,.,TRBJ2-7,CASTRKISGRFSYEQYF,TGTGCCAGCACCCGAAAGATCAGCGGGAGGTTCTCCTACGAGCAGTACTTC
.,TRBV4-1,few,TRBJ2-5,CASSQEETQYF,TGCGCCAGCAGCCAAGAAGAGACCCAGTACTTC
.,TRBV7-9,many,TRBJ1-5,CASSLTSNQPQHF,TGTGCCAGCAGCTTAACCAGCAATCAGCCCCAGCATTTT
TRBD2,TRBV4-3,few,TRBJ2-1,CASSQEGTSGRSIAAVAHEQFF,TGCGCCAGCAGCCAAGAGGGGACTAGCGGGAGGTCAATAGCGGCGGTAGCCCATGAGCAGTTCTTC
.,TRBV7-8,many,TRBJ2-7,CASSSELPSGEQYF,TGTGCCAGCAGCTCGGAACTACCATCCGGCGAGCAGTACTTC
TRBD2,TRBV11-2,.,TRBJ2-1,CASSFGLAGVYNEQFF,TGTGCCAGCAGCTTTGGACTAGCGGGAGTCTACAATGAGCAGTTCTTC
TRBD2,TRBV9,.,TRBJ2-3,CASSVEAGGTDTQYF,TGTGCCAGCAGCGTAGAAGCGGGAGGCACAGATACGCAGTATTTT
TRBD2,TRBV7-9,few,TRBJ2-7,CASSLSGRAEQYF,TGTGCCAGCAGCCTTAGCGGGAGGGCCGAGCAGTACTTC
.,TRBV28,.,TRBJ2-5,CASSFHRGQETQYF,TGTGCCAGCAGTTTTCATAGGGGCCAAGAGACCCAGTACTTC
.,TRBV4-1,many,TRBJ1-5,CASSHQGDQPQHF,TGCGCCAGCAGCCACCAGGGAGATCAGCCCCAGCATTTT
.,TRBV12-3/TRBV12-4,.,TRBJ1-3,CASTLRFSGNTIYF,TGTGCCAGCACCTTACGTTTCTCTGGAAACACCATATATTTT
.,TRBV11-2,many,TRBJ2-1,CASSLDLGGRRAYNEQFF,TGTGCCAGCAGCTTAGATTTAGGGGGGAGGAGGGCCTACAATGAGCAGTTCTTC
TRBD1,TRBV2,few,TRBJ2-6,CASSFTGTGGVSGANVLTF,TGTGCCAGCAGTTTTACCGGGACAGGGGGAGTCTCTGGGGCCAACGTCCTGACTTTC
TRBD1,TRBV7-9,once,TRBJ1-2,CASSPKRTGMDGYTF,TGTGCCAGCAGCCCAAAGAGGACAGGGATGGATGGCTACACCTTC
TRBD2,TRBV20-1,.,TRBJ2-5,CSARDLGSGRGETQYF,TGCAGTGCTAGAGATCTGGGTAGCGGGAGAGGGGAGACCCAGTACTTC
TRBD1,TRBV7-2,few,TRBJ2-7,CASTKARGQGYEQYF,TGTGCCAGCACCAAAGCTAGGGGACAGGGCTACGAGCAGTACTTC
.,TRBV9,.,TRBJ2-2,CASSHSRTTSTNTGVLFF,TGTGCCAGCAGCCATTCCAGGACGACTTCTACGAACACCGGGGTGCTGTTTTTT
TRBD1,TRBV27,few,TRBJ1-2,CASSWTGADYGYTF,TGTGCCAGCAGTTGGACAGGGGCTGACTATGGCTACACCTTC
.,TRBV27,.,TRBJ1-2,CASRSGGYGYTF,TGTGCCAGCAGATCCGGGGGATATGGCTACACCTTC
.,TRBV10-2,few,TRBJ2-5,CASSQPNSQETQYF,TGCGCCAGCAGCCAACCGAACTCACAAGAGACCCAGTACTTC
.,TRBV7-2,few,TRBJ1-1,CASSSVGLNEAFF,TGTGCCAGCAGCTCCGTCGGCCTCAATGAAGCTTTCTTT
.,TRBV5-1,few,TRBJ1-2,CASSLEPRYGYTF,TGCGCCAGCAGCTTGGAACCCAGATATGGCTACACCTTC
.,TRBV29-1,.,TRBJ2-3,CSVERAWESTDTQYF,TGCAGCGTTGAGCGGGCCTGGGAAAGCACAGATACGCAGTATTTT